This T cell receptor beta chain originates from a study of cytomegalovirus exposure and HLA in healthy donors. Study-level results: Common viral pathogens (according to a later analysis) appeared linked to several of the most significant clusters.

This CDR3 has 14 amino acids. V was pared by 0 bases and J by 3 bases, with 6 bases between. Germline V lookup: CDR1 ENHRY, CDR2 SYGVKD. In the PCR, 60 Vbeta and 13 Jbeta primers were used. Sequenced by immunoSEQ multiplex PCR; TCRdb stores in-frame clones only, minus some. The data contain roughly 200,000 clones, about 69% of them singletons. In regard to this clone: Antigen: not known.

The source material was PBMCs. This TCR was recovered from a male donor in good health and CMV-seronegative. The chain has TRBV10-3 and TRBJ1-5; D is unclear. In DNA, the CDR3 is TGTGCCATCAGTGAGTCACAGCTCAATCAGCCCCAGCATTTT. Residues: CAISESQLNQPQHF.